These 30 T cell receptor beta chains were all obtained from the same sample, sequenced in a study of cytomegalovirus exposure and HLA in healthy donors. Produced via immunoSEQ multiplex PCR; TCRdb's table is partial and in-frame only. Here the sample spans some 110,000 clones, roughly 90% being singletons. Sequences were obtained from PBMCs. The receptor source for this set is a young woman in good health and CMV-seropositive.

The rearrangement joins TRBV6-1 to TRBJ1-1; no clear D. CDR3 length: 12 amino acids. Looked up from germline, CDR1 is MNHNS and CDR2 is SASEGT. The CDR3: CKTRAGNTEAFF. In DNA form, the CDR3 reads TGTAAAACCCGGGCGGGGAACACTGAAGCTTTCTTT.

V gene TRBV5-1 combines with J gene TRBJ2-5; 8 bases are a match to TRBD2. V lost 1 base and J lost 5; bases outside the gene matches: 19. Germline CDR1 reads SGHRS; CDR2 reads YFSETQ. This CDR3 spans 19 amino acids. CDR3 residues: CASSLTRRSGGPMGETQYF. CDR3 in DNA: TGCGCCAGCAGCTTGACTCGTAGGAGCGGGGGCCCGATGGGGGAGACCCAGTACTTC. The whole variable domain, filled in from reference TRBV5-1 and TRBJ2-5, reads KAGVTQTPRYLIKTRGQQVTLSCSPISGHRSVSWYQQTPGQGLQFLFEYFSETQRNKGNFPGRFSGRQFSNSRSEMNVSTLELGDSALYLCASSLTRRSGGPMGETQYFGPGTRLLVL.

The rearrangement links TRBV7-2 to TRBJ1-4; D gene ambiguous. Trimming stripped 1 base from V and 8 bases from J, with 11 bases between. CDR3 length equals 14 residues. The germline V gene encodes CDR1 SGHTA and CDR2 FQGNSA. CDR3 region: CASSLDRTGEKLFF. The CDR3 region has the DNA TGTGCCAGCAGCTTAGACCGGACTGGGGAAAAACTGTTTTTT.

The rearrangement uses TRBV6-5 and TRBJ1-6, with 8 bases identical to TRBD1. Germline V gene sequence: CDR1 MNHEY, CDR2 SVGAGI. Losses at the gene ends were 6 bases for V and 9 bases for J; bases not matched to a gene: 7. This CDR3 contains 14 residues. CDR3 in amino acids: CASRGTGSSSPLHF. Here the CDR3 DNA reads TGTGCCAGCAGAGGGACAGGATCTAGTTCACCCCTCCACTTT.

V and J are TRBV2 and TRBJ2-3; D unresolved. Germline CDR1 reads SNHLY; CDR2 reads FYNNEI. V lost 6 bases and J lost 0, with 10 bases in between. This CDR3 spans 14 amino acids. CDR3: CASSVQTSTDTQYF. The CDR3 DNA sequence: TGTGCCAGCAGCGTCCAAACTAGCACAGATACGCAGTATTTT.

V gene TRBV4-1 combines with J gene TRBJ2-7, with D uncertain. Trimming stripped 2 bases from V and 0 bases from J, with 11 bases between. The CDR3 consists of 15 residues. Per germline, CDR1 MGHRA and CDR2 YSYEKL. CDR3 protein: CASSQNNIRSYEQYF. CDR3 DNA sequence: TGCGCCAGCAGCCAAAATAACATCCGCTCCTACGAGCAGTACTTC.

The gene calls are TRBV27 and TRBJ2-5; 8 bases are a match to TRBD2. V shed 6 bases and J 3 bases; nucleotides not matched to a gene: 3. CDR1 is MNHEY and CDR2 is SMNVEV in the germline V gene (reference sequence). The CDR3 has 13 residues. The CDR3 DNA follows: TGTGCCAGCAGACGAGCGGGGGAAGAGACCCAGTACTTC. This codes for CASRRAGEETQYF.

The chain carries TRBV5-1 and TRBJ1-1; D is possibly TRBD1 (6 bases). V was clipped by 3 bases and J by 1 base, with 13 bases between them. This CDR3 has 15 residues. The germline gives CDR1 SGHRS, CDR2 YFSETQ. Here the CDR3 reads CASSSRQDGNTEAFF. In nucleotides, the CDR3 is TGCGCCAGCAGCTCGAGACAGGATGGGAACACTGAAGCTTTCTTT.

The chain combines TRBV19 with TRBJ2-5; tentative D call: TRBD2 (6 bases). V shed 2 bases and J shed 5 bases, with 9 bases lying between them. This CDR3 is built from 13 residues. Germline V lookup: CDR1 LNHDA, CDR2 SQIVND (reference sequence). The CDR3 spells CASSISGVETQYF. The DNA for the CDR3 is TGTGCCAGTAGTATATCGGGGGTTGAGACCCAGTACTTC. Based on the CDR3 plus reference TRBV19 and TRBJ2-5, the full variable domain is DGGITQSPKYLFRKEGQNVTLSCEQNLNHDAMYWYRQDPGQGLRLIYYSQIVNDFQKGDIAEGYSVSREKKESFPLTVTSAQKNPTAFYLCASSISGVETQYFGPGTRLLVL.

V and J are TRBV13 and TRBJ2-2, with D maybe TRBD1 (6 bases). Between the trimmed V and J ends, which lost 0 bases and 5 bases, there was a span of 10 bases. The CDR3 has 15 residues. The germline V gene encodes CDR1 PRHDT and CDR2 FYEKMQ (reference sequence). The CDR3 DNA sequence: TGTGCCAGCAGCTTAGGTCCAGGGGATACCGGGGAGCTGTTTTTT. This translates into CASSLGPGDTGELFF.

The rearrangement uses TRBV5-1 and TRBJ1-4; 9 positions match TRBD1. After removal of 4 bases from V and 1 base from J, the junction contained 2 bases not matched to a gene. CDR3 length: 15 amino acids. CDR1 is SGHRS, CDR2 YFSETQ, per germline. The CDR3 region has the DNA TGCGCCAGCAGCAGGACAGGGGAAACTAATGAAAAACTGTTTTTT. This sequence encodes CASSRTGETNEKLFF.

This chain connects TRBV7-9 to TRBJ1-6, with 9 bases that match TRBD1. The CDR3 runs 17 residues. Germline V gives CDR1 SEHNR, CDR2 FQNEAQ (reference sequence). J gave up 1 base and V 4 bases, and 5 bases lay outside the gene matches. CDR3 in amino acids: CASSWDRAGSYNSPLHF. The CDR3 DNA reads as TGTGCCAGCAGCTGGGACAGGGCAGGTTCCTATAATTCACCCCTCCACTTT.

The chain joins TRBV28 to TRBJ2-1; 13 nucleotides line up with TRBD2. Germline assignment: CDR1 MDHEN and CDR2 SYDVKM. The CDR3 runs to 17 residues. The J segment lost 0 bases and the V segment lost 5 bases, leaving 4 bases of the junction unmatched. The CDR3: CASSRWTSGGSYNEQFF. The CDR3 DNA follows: TGTGCCAGCAGTCGATGGACTAGCGGGGGCTCCTACAATGAGCAGTTCTTC.

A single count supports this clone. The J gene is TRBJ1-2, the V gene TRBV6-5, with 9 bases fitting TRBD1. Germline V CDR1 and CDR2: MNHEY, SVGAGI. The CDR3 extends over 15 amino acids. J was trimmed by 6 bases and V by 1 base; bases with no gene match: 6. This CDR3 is CASSYYQGTGHGYTF. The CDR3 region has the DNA TGTGCCAGCAGTTACTACCAAGGGACAGGGCATGGCTACACCTTC.

CDR3 region: CASSFMTGDNTEAFF. CDR3 nucleotides: TGCGCCAGCAGCTTCATGACAGGGGACAACACTGAAGCTTTCTTT. This chain connects TRBV5-1 to TRBJ1-1; 8 bases are a match to TRBD1. Trimming removed 2 bases from V and 2 bases from J; junction bases left unmatched: 5. The CDR3 length is 15 residues. Germline CDR1 reads SGHRS; CDR2 reads YFSETQ.

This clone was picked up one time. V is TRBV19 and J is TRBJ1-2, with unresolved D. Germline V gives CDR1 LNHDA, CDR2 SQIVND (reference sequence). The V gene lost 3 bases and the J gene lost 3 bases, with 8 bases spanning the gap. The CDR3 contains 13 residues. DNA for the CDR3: TGTGCCAGTAGTATGAGTGTGGACTATGGCTACACCTTC. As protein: CASSMSVDYGYTF.

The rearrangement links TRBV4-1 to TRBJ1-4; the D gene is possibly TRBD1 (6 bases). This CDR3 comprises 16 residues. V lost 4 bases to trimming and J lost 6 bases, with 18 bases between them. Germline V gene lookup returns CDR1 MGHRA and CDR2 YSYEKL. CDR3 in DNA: TGCGCCAGCAGCCTCACCGGGGGGGGCATCGATGAAAAACTGTTTTTT. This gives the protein CASSLTGGGIDEKLFF.

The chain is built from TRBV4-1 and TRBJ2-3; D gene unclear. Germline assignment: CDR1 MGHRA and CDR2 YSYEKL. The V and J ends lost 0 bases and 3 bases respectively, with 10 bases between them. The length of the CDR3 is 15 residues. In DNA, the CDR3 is TGCGCCAGCAGCCAAGATGTTCTTCGTACAGATACGCAGTATTTT. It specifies CASSQDVLRTDTQYF.

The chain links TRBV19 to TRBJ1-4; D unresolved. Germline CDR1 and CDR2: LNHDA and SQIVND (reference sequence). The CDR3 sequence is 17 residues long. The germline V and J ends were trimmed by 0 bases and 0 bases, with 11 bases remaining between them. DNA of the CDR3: TGTGCCAGTAGTATAGATCGAGGGCGCCCAACTAATGAAAAACTGTTTTTT. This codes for CASSIDRGRPTNEKLFF.

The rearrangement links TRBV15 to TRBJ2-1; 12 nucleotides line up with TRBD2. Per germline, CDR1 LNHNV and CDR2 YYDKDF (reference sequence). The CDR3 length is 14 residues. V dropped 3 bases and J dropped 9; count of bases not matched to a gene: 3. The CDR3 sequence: CATSRTSGGSEQFF. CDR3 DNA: TGTGCCACCAGCAGGACTAGCGGGGGATCTGAGCAGTTCTTC.

The chain's CDR3 is CASSFRDKLEKLFF. The CDR3 nucleotides read TGTGCCAGCAGCTTTCGGGACAAGCTGGAAAAACTGTTTTTT. This chain links TRBV13 with TRBJ1-4; D might be TRBD1 (6 bases). Trimming removed 3 bases from V and 8 bases from J, with 13 bases in between. Germline V gene lookup returns CDR1 PRHDT and CDR2 FYEKMQ (reference sequence). The CDR3 sequence is 14 residues long.

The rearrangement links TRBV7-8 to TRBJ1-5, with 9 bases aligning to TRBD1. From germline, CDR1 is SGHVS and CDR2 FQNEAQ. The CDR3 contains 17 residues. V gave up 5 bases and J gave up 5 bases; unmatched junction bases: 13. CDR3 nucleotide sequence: TGTGCCAGCAGCGGAAGGGGACTACAGGGGGCTTATCAGCCCCAGCATTTT. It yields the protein CASSGRGLQGAYQPQHF.

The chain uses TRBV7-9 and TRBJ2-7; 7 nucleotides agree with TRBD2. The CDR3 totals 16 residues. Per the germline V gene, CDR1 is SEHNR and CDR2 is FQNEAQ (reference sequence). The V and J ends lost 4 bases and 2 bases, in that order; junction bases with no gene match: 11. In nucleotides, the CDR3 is TGTGCCAGCAGCTCAAGGGGAGGGGCCAGGCCCTACGAGCAGTACTTC. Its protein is CASSSRGGARPYEQYF.

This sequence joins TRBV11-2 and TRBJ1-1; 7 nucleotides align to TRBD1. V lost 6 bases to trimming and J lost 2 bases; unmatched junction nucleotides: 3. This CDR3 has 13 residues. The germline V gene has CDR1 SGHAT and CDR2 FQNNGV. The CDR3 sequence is CASRTGINTEAFF. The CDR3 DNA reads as TGTGCCAGCAGGACAGGGATAAACACTGAAGCTTTCTTT.

This CDR3 reads CASSQDRVQPQHF. The DNA for the CDR3 is TGTGCCAGCAGCCAGGACAGGGTGCAGCCCCAGCATTTT. The V and J genes are TRBV7-6 and TRBJ1-5; 8 bases fit TRBD1. The CDR3 covers 13 residues. Losses at the gene ends were 5 bases for V and 7 bases for J; bases not matched to a gene: 4. Germline V gene data show CDR1 as SGHVS and CDR2 as FNYEAQ.

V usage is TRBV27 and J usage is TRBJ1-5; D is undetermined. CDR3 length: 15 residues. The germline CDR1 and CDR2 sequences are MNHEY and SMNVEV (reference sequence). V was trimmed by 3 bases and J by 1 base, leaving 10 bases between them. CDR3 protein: CASSFRGLSNQPQHF. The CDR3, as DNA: TGTGCCAGCAGTTTTCGGGGTCTGAGCAATCAGCCCCAGCATTTT.

The CDR3 spells CASSLRGAYSYNEQFF. For the CDR3, the DNA is TGTGCCAGCAGTCTCAGGGGGGCTTACTCCTACAATGAGCAGTTCTTC. The chain has TRBV27 and TRBJ2-1, with D maybe TRBD1 (7 bases). This CDR3 spans 16 amino acids. The V gene's germline CDR1 is MNHEY and CDR2 SMNVEV (reference sequence). The V gene lost 5 bases and the J gene lost 0 bases, with 14 bases spanning the gap.

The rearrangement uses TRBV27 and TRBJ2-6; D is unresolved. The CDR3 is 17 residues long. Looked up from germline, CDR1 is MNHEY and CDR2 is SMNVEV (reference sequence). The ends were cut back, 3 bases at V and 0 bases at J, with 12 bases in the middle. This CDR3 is CASSLRRSSSGANVLTF. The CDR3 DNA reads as TGTGCCAGCAGTTTGAGGAGATCTAGCTCTGGGGCCAACGTCCTGACTTTC.

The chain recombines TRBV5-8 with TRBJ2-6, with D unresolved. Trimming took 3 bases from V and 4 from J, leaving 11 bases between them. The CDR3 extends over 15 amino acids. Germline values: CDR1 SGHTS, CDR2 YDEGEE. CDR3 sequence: CASSSIPRGANVLTF. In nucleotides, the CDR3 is TGTGCCAGCAGCTCAATCCCCCGGGGGGCCAACGTCCTGACTTTC.

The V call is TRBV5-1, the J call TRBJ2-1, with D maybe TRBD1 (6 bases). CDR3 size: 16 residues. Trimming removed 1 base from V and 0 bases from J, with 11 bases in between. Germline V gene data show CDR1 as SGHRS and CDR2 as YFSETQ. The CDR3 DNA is TGCGCCAGCAGCTTGAATACAGGGCTCTCCTACAATGAGCAGTTCTTC. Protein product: CASSLNTGLSYNEQFF.